Listed below are T cell receptor beta chains from one sample, sequenced in a study of blood T cell repertoires in COVID-19. Method: immunoSEQ multiplex PCR; TCRdb's copy keeps in-frame clones and lacks some. The sample lists approximately 170,000 clones; roughly 80% were seen once. The sample consisted of peripheral blood. These receptors all stem from a woman aged 45-59 years with acute or convalescent COVID-19. Both conserved end residues are part of each CDR3. The order of the fields is CDR3 length, J gene, D gene, V gene, clone size, CDR3 protein, CDR3 DNA. A D gene is named only where the DNA matches it firmly. For some rows the clone size is stated as once, few or many, or as a class when expanded; others skip it.

CDR3 length: 13
J gene: TRBJ1-2
D gene: TRBD1
V gene: TRBV6-5
clone size: NA
CDR3 protein: CATTLTGNYGYTF
CDR3 DNA: TGTGCCACCACCCTGACAGGGAACTATGGCTACACCTTC

CDR3 length: 16
J gene: TRBJ1-3
D gene: NA
V gene: TRBV19
clone size: once
CDR3 protein: CASSMQDAGSGNTIYF
CDR3 DNA: TGTGCCAGTAGTATGCAGGACGCGGGCTCTGGAAACACCATATATTTT

CDR3 length: 16
J gene: TRBJ2-7
D gene: TRBD1
V gene: TRBV15
clone size: NA
CDR3 protein: CATSRDGGTGRAEQYF
CDR3 DNA: TGTGCCACCAGCAGAGATGGTGGGACAGGCAGAGCCGAGCAGTACTTC

CDR3 length: 15
J gene: TRBJ2-2
D gene: NA
V gene: TRBV6-5
clone size: NA
CDR3 protein: CASRRMIGNTGELFF
CDR3 DNA: TGTGCCAGCAGGCGGATGATAGGGAACACCGGGGAGCTGTTTTTT

CDR3 length: 14
J gene: TRBJ1-1
D gene: NA
V gene: TRBV29-1
clone size: NA
CDR3 protein: CSPEAGAGGTEAFF
CDR3 DNA: TGCAGCCCGGAAGCGGGGGCCGGGGGCACTGAAGCTTTCTTT

CDR3 length: 14
J gene: TRBJ1-4
D gene: NA
V gene: TRBV10-3
clone size: NA
CDR3 protein: CAIGGGLTNEKLFF
CDR3 DNA: TGTGCCATCGGGGGGGGCTTAACTAATGAAAAACTGTTTTTT

CDR3 length: 15
J gene: TRBJ1-6
D gene: TRBD1
V gene: TRBV28
clone size: NA
CDR3 protein: CASSSGDRGRSPLHF
CDR3 DNA: TGTGCCAGCAGTTCGGGGGACAGGGGACGTTCACCCCTCCACTTT

CDR3 length: 12
J gene: TRBJ2-7
D gene: NA
V gene: TRBV2
clone size: few
CDR3 protein: CASSELSYEQYF
CDR3 DNA: TGTGCCAGCAGTGAACTAAGCTACGAGCAGTACTTC

CDR3 length: 14
J gene: TRBJ1-6
D gene: TRBD1
V gene: TRBV30
clone size: NA
CDR3 protein: CAWNRGPANSPLHF
CDR3 DNA: TGTGCCTGGAACAGGGGACCCGCAAATTCACCCCTCCACTTT

CDR3 length: 12
J gene: TRBJ1-5
D gene: NA
V gene: TRBV28
clone size: few
CDR3 protein: CASGGQLLAQHF
CDR3 DNA: TGTGCCAGTGGGGGCCAGCTTCTGGCCCAGCATTTT

CDR3 length: 14
J gene: TRBJ2-3
D gene: NA
V gene: TRBV6-5
clone size: NA
CDR3 protein: CASSLRGPTDTQYF
CDR3 DNA: TGTGCCAGCAGCCTGAGAGGCCCCACAGATACGCAGTATTTT

CDR3 length: 14
J gene: TRBJ2-2
D gene: NA
V gene: TRBV27
clone size: NA
CDR3 protein: CASSSGMNTGELFF
CDR3 DNA: TGTGCCAGCAGTTCCGGGATGAACACCGGGGAGCTGTTTTTT

CDR3 length: 16
J gene: TRBJ2-2
D gene: NA
V gene: TRBV3-1/TRBV3-2
clone size: NA
CDR3 protein: CASSQGGDRNTGELFF
CDR3 DNA: TGTGCCAGCAGCCAAGGAGGCGACAGGAACACCGGGGAGCTGTTTTTT

CDR3 length: 15
J gene: TRBJ2-7
D gene: TRBD1
V gene: TRBV5-6
clone size: NA
CDR3 protein: CASSPNPTGPYEQYF
CDR3 DNA: TGTGCCAGCAGCCCCAACCCGACAGGGCCCTACGAGCAGTACTTC

CDR3 length: 19
J gene: TRBJ2-1
D gene: TRBD2
V gene: TRBV11-2
clone size: NA
CDR3 protein: CASRALGGLAGSRYNEQFF
CDR3 DNA: TGTGCCAGCAGGGCTCTTGGGGGACTAGCGGGCTCCAGGTACAATGAGCAGTTCTTC

CDR3 length: 15
J gene: TRBJ2-7
D gene: TRBD2
V gene: TRBV7-2
clone size: NA
CDR3 protein: CASSLWTSGLYEQYF
CDR3 DNA: TGTGCCAGCAGCCTGTGGACTAGCGGGTTATACGAGCAGTACTTC

CDR3 length: 14
J gene: TRBJ2-1
D gene: NA
V gene: TRBV19
clone size: few
CDR3 protein: CASSITGTYNEQFF
CDR3 DNA: TGTGCCAGTAGTATTACAGGGACCTACAATGAGCAGTTCTTC

CDR3 length: 16
J gene: TRBJ1-4
D gene: TRBD1
V gene: TRBV19
clone size: once
CDR3 protein: CASNDPRTGGNEKLFF
CDR3 DNA: TGTGCCAGTAACGACCCCCGGACAGGGGGTAATGAAAAACTGTTTTTT

CDR3 length: 16
J gene: TRBJ2-1
D gene: NA
V gene: TRBV4-3
clone size: once
CDR3 protein: CASSRQMKMETGEQFF
CDR3 DNA: TGCGCCAGCAGCCGCCAGATGAAGATGGAGACGGGTGAGCAGTTCTTC

CDR3 length: 15
J gene: TRBJ2-7
D gene: NA
V gene: TRBV5-6
clone size: few
CDR3 protein: CASSLFEGGHSEQYF
CDR3 DNA: TGTGCCAGCAGCTTGTTCGAGGGGGGGCACAGCGAGCAGTACTTC

CDR3 length: 15
J gene: TRBJ2-2
D gene: NA
V gene: TRBV3-1/TRBV3-2
clone size: NA
CDR3 protein: CASSQRMLATGELFF
CDR3 DNA: TGTGCCAGCAGCCAAAGGATGTTAGCCACCGGGGAGCTGTTTTTT

CDR3 length: 15
J gene: TRBJ1-2
D gene: NA
V gene: TRBV7-2
clone size: NA
CDR3 protein: CASSLGPRVNYGYTF
CDR3 DNA: TGTGCCAGCAGCTTAGGGCCCAGGGTTAACTATGGCTACACCTTC

CDR3 length: 14
J gene: TRBJ2-3
D gene: NA
V gene: TRBV7-2
clone size: NA
CDR3 protein: CASSLRGSINTQYF
CDR3 DNA: TGTGCCAGCAGCTTAAGAGGCTCTATCAATACGCAGTATTTT

CDR3 length: 14
J gene: TRBJ2-7
D gene: NA
V gene: TRBV25-1
clone size: NA
CDR3 protein: CASTSRTPPYEQYF
CDR3 DNA: TGTGCCAGCACCAGCCGGACTCCCCCCTACGAGCAGTACTTC

CDR3 length: 11
J gene: TRBJ2-7
D gene: TRBD1
V gene: TRBV20-1
clone size: NA
CDR3 protein: CSAMDRYEQYF
CDR3 DNA: TGCAGTGCTATGGACAGGTACGAGCAGTACTTC

CDR3 length: 13
J gene: TRBJ2-7
D gene: NA
V gene: TRBV7-9
clone size: NA
CDR3 protein: CASGTTVQGEQYF
CDR3 DNA: TGTGCCAGCGGGACTACGGTACAGGGCGAGCAGTACTTC

CDR3 length: 15
J gene: TRBJ2-7
D gene: NA
V gene: TRBV11-2
clone size: NA
CDR3 protein: CASSLEGVQGSEQYF
CDR3 DNA: TGTGCCAGCAGCTTAGAGGGGGTTCAGGGGTCGGAACAGTACTTC

CDR3 length: 18
J gene: TRBJ2-2
D gene: NA
V gene: TRBV4-1
clone size: NA
CDR3 protein: CASSQDWNAVIHTGELFF
CDR3 DNA: TGCGCCAGCAGCCAAGATTGGAATGCGGTGATCCACACCGGGGAGCTGTTTTTT

CDR3 length: 17
J gene: TRBJ2-1
D gene: TRBD1
V gene: TRBV18
clone size: NA
CDR3 protein: CASSYQDRAIIYNEQFF
CDR3 DNA: TGTGCCAGCTCGTACCAGGACAGGGCGATAATCTACAATGAGCAGTTCTTC

CDR3 length: 13
J gene: TRBJ2-1
D gene: TRBD1
V gene: TRBV18
clone size: NA
CDR3 protein: CASSPGQGFEQFF
CDR3 DNA: TGTGCCAGCTCCCCCGGACAGGGGTTCGAGCAGTTCTTC

CDR3 length: 16
J gene: TRBJ1-3
D gene: TRBD1
V gene: TRBV18
clone size: NA
CDR3 protein: CASSPDRGRSGNTIYF
CDR3 DNA: TGTGCCAGCTCACCGGACAGGGGGCGATCTGGAAACACCATATATTTT

CDR3 length: 15
J gene: TRBJ2-7
D gene: TRBD2
V gene: TRBV7-2
clone size: NA
CDR3 protein: CASSTRLAGLYEQYF
CDR3 DNA: TGTGCCAGCAGCACGCGACTAGCGGGTCTTTACGAGCAGTACTTC

CDR3 length: 15
J gene: TRBJ2-2
D gene: NA
V gene: TRBV13
clone size: few
CDR3 protein: CASSLRSRNTGELFF
CDR3 DNA: TGTGCCAGCAGCTTGAGGAGCAGGAACACCGGGGAGCTGTTTTTT

CDR3 length: 14
J gene: TRBJ2-7
D gene: TRBD1
V gene: TRBV5-1
clone size: NA
CDR3 protein: CASRKTGDSYEQYF
CDR3 DNA: TGCGCCAGCAGAAAGACAGGGGACTCCTACGAGCAGTACTTC

CDR3 length: 14
J gene: TRBJ1-2
D gene: TRBD1
V gene: TRBV24-1
clone size: many
CDR3 protein: CATSPGGSNYGYTF
CDR3 DNA: TGTGCCACCAGCCCAGGGGGCTCAAACTATGGCTACACCTTC

CDR3 length: 18
J gene: TRBJ1-6
D gene: NA
V gene: TRBV21-1
clone size: few
CDR3 protein: CASSMGQGTSSYNSPLHF
CDR3 DNA: TGTGCCAGCAGCATGGGACAGGGAACGAGCTCCTATAATTCACCCCTCCACTTT

CDR3 length: 14
J gene: TRBJ1-5
D gene: TRBD1
V gene: TRBV7-9
clone size: NA
CDR3 protein: CASSLEAGGQPQHF
CDR3 DNA: TGTGCCAGCAGCTTAGAGGCAGGGGGTCAGCCCCAGCATTTT

CDR3 length: 16
J gene: TRBJ1-2
D gene: NA
V gene: TRBV2
clone size: NA
CDR3 protein: CASSVFQSDRGYGYTF
CDR3 DNA: TGTGCCAGCAGTGTATTCCAAAGTGACCGGGGCTATGGCTACACCTTC

CDR3 length: 15
J gene: TRBJ2-3
D gene: TRBD2
V gene: TRBV10-2
clone size: NA
CDR3 protein: CASSATSGYTDTQYF
CDR3 DNA: TGCGCCAGCAGTGCGACTAGCGGTTACACAGATACGCAGTATTTT

CDR3 length: 15
J gene: TRBJ2-6
D gene: NA
V gene: TRBV15
clone size: NA
CDR3 protein: CATSSKRAGANVLTF
CDR3 DNA: TGTGCCACCAGCAGTAAGCGGGCTGGGGCCAACGTCCTGACTTTC

CDR3 length: 14
J gene: TRBJ2-1
D gene: NA
V gene: TRBV3-1/TRBV3-2
clone size: NA
CDR3 protein: CASSRDSRYNEQFF
CDR3 DNA: TGTGCCAGCAGCCGGGACTCCCGCTACAATGAGCAGTTCTTC

CDR3 length: 15
J gene: TRBJ2-4
D gene: TRBD1
V gene: TRBV19
clone size: NA
CDR3 protein: CASIDTGVAKNIQYF
CDR3 DNA: TGTGCCAGTATTGATACAGGGGTCGCCAAAAACATTCAGTACTTC

CDR3 length: 16
J gene: TRBJ2-3
D gene: TRBD1
V gene: TRBV18
clone size: NA
CDR3 protein: CASSLYGQVGTDTQYF
CDR3 DNA: TGTGCCAGCTCTCTTTACGGACAGGTCGGGACAGATACGCAGTATTTT

CDR3 length: 15
J gene: TRBJ2-7
D gene: TRBD1
V gene: TRBV6-5
clone size: once
CDR3 protein: CASPRPGTGVYEQYF
CDR3 DNA: TGTGCCAGCCCCCGCCCCGGGACAGGGGTCTACGAGCAGTACTTC

CDR3 length: 16
J gene: TRBJ1-6
D gene: NA
V gene: TRBV27
clone size: NA
CDR3 protein: CASTLRGTGLYSPLHF
CDR3 DNA: TGTGCCAGCACCTTAAGAGGAACAGGGTTATATTCACCCCTCCACTTT

CDR3 length: 17
J gene: TRBJ1-1
D gene: NA
V gene: TRBV28
clone size: NA
CDR3 protein: CASTLGGATGSGTEAFF
CDR3 DNA: TGTGCCAGCACCTTGGGGGGGGCCACAGGGTCGGGTACTGAAGCTTTCTTT

CDR3 length: 14
J gene: TRBJ2-1
D gene: NA
V gene: TRBV28
clone size: few
CDR3 protein: CASSPNLANNEQFF
CDR3 DNA: TGTGCCAGCAGTCCTAACCTAGCGAACAATGAGCAGTTCTTC

CDR3 length: 17
J gene: TRBJ1-2
D gene: TRBD1
V gene: TRBV2
clone size: few
CDR3 protein: CASRSGTGSFSLYGYTF
CDR3 DNA: TGTGCCAGCAGGTCCGGGACAGGCTCCTTCTCCTTGTATGGCTACACCTTC

CDR3 length: 15
J gene: TRBJ1-2
D gene: TRBD1
V gene: TRBV19
clone size: NA
CDR3 protein: CASSSRGRFSYGYTF
CDR3 DNA: TGTGCCAGTAGTAGCAGGGGGCGCTTTTCCTATGGCTACACCTTC

CDR3 length: 13
J gene: TRBJ2-3
D gene: TRBD2
V gene: TRBV6-4
clone size: NA
CDR3 protein: CASSGTSGGARNF
CDR3 DNA: TGTGCCAGCAGTGGGACTAGCGGGGGGGCTCGGAATTTT

CDR3 length: 15
J gene: TRBJ1-4
D gene: TRBD1
V gene: TRBV2
clone size: NA
CDR3 protein: CASSESGTGGEKLFF
CDR3 DNA: TGTGCCAGCAGTGAATCTGGGACAGGCGGGGAAAAACTGTTTTTT

CDR3 length: 14
J gene: TRBJ2-7
D gene: TRBD1
V gene: TRBV19
clone size: few
CDR3 protein: CASSPQGARYEQYF
CDR3 DNA: TGTGCCAGTAGCCCCCAGGGGGCGCGCTACGAGCAGTACTTC

CDR3 length: 15
J gene: TRBJ2-2
D gene: NA
V gene: TRBV7-2
clone size: once
CDR3 protein: CASSLTRKQTGELFF
CDR3 DNA: TGTGCCAGCAGCTTGACTAGGAAACAAACCGGGGAGCTGTTTTTT

CDR3 length: 13
J gene: TRBJ2-5
D gene: TRBD1
V gene: TRBV19
clone size: NA
CDR3 protein: CASRDRAQETQYF
CDR3 DNA: TGTGCCAGCCGGGACAGGGCGCAAGAGACCCAGTACTTC

CDR3 length: 13
J gene: TRBJ2-1
D gene: NA
V gene: TRBV5-1
clone size: once
CDR3 protein: CASSGHNFNEQFF
CDR3 DNA: TGCGCCAGCAGCGGCCATAATTTCAATGAGCAGTTCTTC

CDR3 length: 14
J gene: TRBJ2-7
D gene: TRBD2
V gene: TRBV5-1
clone size: NA
CDR3 protein: CASSFDSGRAEQYF
CDR3 DNA: TGCGCCAGCAGCTTTGATAGCGGGAGGGCCGAGCAGTACTTC

CDR3 length: 15
J gene: TRBJ2-7
D gene: TRBD1
V gene: TRBV6-2/TRBV6-3
clone size: NA
CDR3 protein: CASSYAGTGGGEQYF
CDR3 DNA: TGTGCCAGCAGTTACGCGGGGACAGGGGGCGGCGAGCAGTACTTC